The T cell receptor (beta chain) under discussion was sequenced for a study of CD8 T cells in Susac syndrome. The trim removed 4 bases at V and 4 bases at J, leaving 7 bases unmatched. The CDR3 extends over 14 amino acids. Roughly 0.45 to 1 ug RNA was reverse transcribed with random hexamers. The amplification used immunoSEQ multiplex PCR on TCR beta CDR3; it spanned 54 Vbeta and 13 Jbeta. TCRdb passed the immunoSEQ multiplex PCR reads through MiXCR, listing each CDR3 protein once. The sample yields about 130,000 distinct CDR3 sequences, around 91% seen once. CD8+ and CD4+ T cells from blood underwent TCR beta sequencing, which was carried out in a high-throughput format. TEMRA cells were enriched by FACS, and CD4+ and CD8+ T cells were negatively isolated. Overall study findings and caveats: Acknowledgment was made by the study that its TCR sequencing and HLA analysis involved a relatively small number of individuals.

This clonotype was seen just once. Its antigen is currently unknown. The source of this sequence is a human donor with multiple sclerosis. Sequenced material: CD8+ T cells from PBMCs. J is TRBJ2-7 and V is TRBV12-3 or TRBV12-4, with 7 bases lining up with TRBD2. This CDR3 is CASSWGGFGYEQYF. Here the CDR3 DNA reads TGTGCCAGCAGTTGGGGGGGTTTCGGGTACGAGCAGTACTTC.